These 18 T cell receptor beta chains were all obtained from the same sample, sequenced in a study of CD8+ T cells in alopecia areata. After isolation, RNA underwent reverse transcription to generate cDNA as the sequencing template. The repertoire was sequenced with immunoSEQ multiplex PCR; TCRdb's copy has only in-frame clones and lacks some. The profile shows 140,000 or so clones, less than 75% of them singletons. What was sequenced was CD8+ T cells sorted from blood. These receptors were taken from a human donor in good health.

CDR3 bases: TGCGCCAGCAGCTTAGAACAGGGTTGGCATGAGCAGTTCTTC. It yields the protein CASSLEQGWHEQFF. This chain links TRBV5-1 with TRBJ2-1, with a weak D call TRBD1 (6 bases). The CDR3 has 14 residues. The germline V gene has CDR1 SGHRS and CDR2 YFSETQ. V was pared by 2 bases and J by 8 bases, with 14 bases between.

The genes are TRBV30 and TRBJ2-2; 10 nucleotides line up with TRBD2. The germline V gene encodes CDR1 GTSNPN and CDR2 SVGIG (reference sequence). After removal of 0 bases from V and 3 bases from J, the junction contained 1 base not matched to a gene. The CDR3 has 15 amino acids. The CDR3 sequence: CAWSVGTSDTGELFF. In nucleotides, the CDR3 is TGTGCCTGGAGTGTAGGGACTAGCGACACCGGGGAGCTGTTTTTT.

The chain is built from TRBV5-1 and TRBJ1-2; 8 nucleotides align to TRBD1. The CDR3 extends over 18 amino acids. Germline V CDR1 and CDR2: SGHRS, YFSETQ. The V segment lost 1 base and the J segment 6 bases; nucleotides outside the gene matches: 17. In DNA form, the CDR3 reads TGCGCCAGCAGCTTGCGGACAGGGTCCGGTAGAGGCAACGATGGCTACACCTTC. Its protein is CASSLRTGSGRGNDGYTF.

The V and J genes are TRBV19 and TRBJ2-7; TRBD2 agrees at 9 bases. CDR1 and CDR2 from the germline V gene are LNHDA and SQIVND (reference sequence). The CDR3 has 15 residues. The J segment lost 1 base and the V segment lost 1 base, leaving 2 bases of the junction unmatched. CDR3 bases: TGTGCCAGTAGTATAGCGCTAGCGGGATCCTACGAGCAGTACTTC. It encodes CASSIALAGSYEQYF.

The J gene is TRBJ2-3, the V gene TRBV5-1, with D hard to call. The CDR3 covers 14 residues. With 1 base removed from V and 0 bases from J, the gap between germline ends came to 6 bases. CDR1 is SGHRS and CDR2 is YFSETQ in the germline V gene. DNA of the CDR3: TGCGCCAGCAGCTTGCCCTCGAGCACAGATACGCAGTATTTT. Its protein is CASSLPSSTDTQYF.

V gene TRBV11-2 combines with J gene TRBJ2-7; D unclear. This CDR3 comprises 14 residues. Germline V lookup: CDR1 SGHAT, CDR2 FQNNGV. The V end lost 1 base, the J end lost 1 base, and 8 bases lay between the germline ends. The CDR3 region has the DNA TGTGCCAGCAGCTTAGGTCCAGGTTCCTACGAGCAGTACTTC. Its protein is CASSLGPGSYEQYF.

CDR3 region: CASSYPRGSGTEAFF. CDR3 sequence (DNA): TGTGCCAGCAGTTACCCGCGGGGCAGCGGCACTGAAGCTTTCTTT. The rearrangement links TRBV6-5 to TRBJ1-1; a possible D gene is TRBD1 (5 bases). The CDR3 is 15 amino acids. CDR1 and CDR2 from the germline V gene are MNHEY and SVGAGI. Deletions cut 2 bases from V and 4 bases from J, with 14 bases between.

The rearrangement uses TRBV4-1 and TRBJ1-5, with a tentative D call TRBD1 (6 bases). Trimming took off 4 bases at V and 0 bases at J, with 13 bases between the two ends. The CDR3 spans 16 residues. CDR1 MGHRA and CDR2 YSYEKL come from the germline V gene. CDR3 DNA: TGCGCCAGCAGCCGTTTCGGGACACTTAGCAATCAGCCCCAGCATTTT. It encodes CASSRFGTLSNQPQHF.

The chain combines TRBV23-1 with TRBJ1-1; TRBD1 might be the D (6 bases). TRBV23-1 belongs to the ORF category, with a function that is uncertain. The CDR3 is 15 amino acids. Trimming shortened V by 2 bases and J by 7 bases, and 17 bases separated the two germline ends. The CDR3 nucleotides are TGCGCCAGCAGTCAACGGACAGCGGCCTATAATGAAGCTTTCTTT. The encoded protein is CASSQRTAAYNEAFF.

V gene TRBV7-9 combines with J gene TRBJ1-2; D not resolved. CDR1 is SEHNR, CDR2 FQNEAQ, per germline (reference sequence). V was trimmed by 3 bases and J by 9 bases, leaving 17 bases between them. The CDR3 is 14 residues long. The CDR3 coding sequence is TGTGCCAGCAGCTTCATTGACTTGGGCGAAAGCTACACCTTC. It translates to CASSFIDLGESYTF.

The chain has TRBV27 and TRBJ2-7, with unresolved D. The CDR3 covers 14 residues. V was shortened by 5 bases and J by 2 bases, with 13 bases between the two germline ends. The germline V gene has CDR1 MNHEY and CDR2 SMNVEV (reference sequence). CDR3 coding DNA: TGTGCCAGCAGTCCAGGAAGTGGAACCTACGAGCAGTACTTC. It yields the protein CASSPGSGTYEQYF.

The J gene is TRBJ2-5, the V gene TRBV9; 12 positions match TRBD2. The closer fit of TRBJ2-7 to the DNA end suggests the J call may be wrong. Germline V gene data show CDR1 as SGDLS and CDR2 as YYNGEE. CDR3 size: 13 residues. CDR3 nucleotide sequence: TGTGCCAGCAGGTCTAGCGGGAGGGACGAGCAGTACTTC. It codes for CASRSSGRDEQYF.

The chain uses TRBV13 and TRBJ2-5; 10 bases map to TRBD1. CDR3 length: 15 residues. CDR1 is PRHDT and CDR2 is FYEKMQ in the germline V gene (reference sequence). V lost 4 bases, J lost 10 bases, and 12 bases stayed unmatched. CDR3 region: CASSSRTGGVEDQYF. CDR3 bases: TGTGCCAGCAGCTCTCGGACAGGGGGGGTTGAGGACCAGTACTTC. Variable domain in full (rest from reference TRBV13 and TRBJ2-5): AAGVIQSPRHLIKEKRETATLKCYPIPRHDTVYWYQQGPGQDPQFLISFYEKMQSDKGSIPDRFSAQQFSDYHSELNMSSLELGDSALYFCASSSRTGGVEDQYFGPGTRLLVL.

The chain has TRBV2 and TRBJ1-1; no reliable D call. V lost 4 bases and J lost 12, with 12 bases in between. Germline CDR1 SNHLY, CDR2 FYNNEI. The CDR3 is 11 amino acids. The CDR3 bases are TGTGCCAGCAGTGGGCCTGAGTCGACTTTCTTT. This encodes CASSGPESTFF.

The chain recombines TRBV7-9 with TRBJ2-7, with D hard to call. V was pared by 2 bases and J by 4 bases, with 9 bases between. This CDR3 region has 13 residues. Germline-derived CDR1 and CDR2 are SEHNR and FQNEAQ (reference sequence). CDR3 in DNA: TGTGCCAGCAGCTTATCAGAAAATTACGAGCAGTACTTC. It specifies CASSLSENYEQYF.

The chain employs TRBV2 and TRBJ2-1; 7 bases align to TRBD2. The CDR3 has 16 residues. Germline values: CDR1 SNHLY, CDR2 FYNNEI. V lost 4 bases and J lost 0; bases outside the gene matches: 6. The CDR3 sequence: CASSAARDYSYNEQFF. For the CDR3, the DNA is TGTGCCAGCAGTGCCGCCCGGGACTACTCCTACAATGAGCAGTTCTTC.

This chain joins TRBV9 and TRBJ2-7; maybe TRBD1 (5 bases). CDR1 SGDLS and CDR2 YYNGEE come from the germline V gene. V shed 7 bases and J shed 4 bases, with 9 bases lying between them. The CDR3 runs 11 residues. CDR3 sequence: CASGRGYEQYF. CDR3 sequence (DNA): TGTGCCAGCGGAAGGGGTTACGAGCAGTACTTC.

The chain has TRBV7-8 and TRBJ2-1, with 7 bases matching TRBD2. The CDR3 has 17 residues. The germline V gene has CDR1 SGHVS and CDR2 FQNEAQ. V dropped 3 bases and J dropped 8; count of bases not matched to a gene: 16. The CDR3 region has the DNA TGTGCCAGCAGCTTCGAAAATGTTGCGGGAGAGTTTGATGAGCAGTTCTTC. Translated, it gives CASSFENVAGEFDEQFF.